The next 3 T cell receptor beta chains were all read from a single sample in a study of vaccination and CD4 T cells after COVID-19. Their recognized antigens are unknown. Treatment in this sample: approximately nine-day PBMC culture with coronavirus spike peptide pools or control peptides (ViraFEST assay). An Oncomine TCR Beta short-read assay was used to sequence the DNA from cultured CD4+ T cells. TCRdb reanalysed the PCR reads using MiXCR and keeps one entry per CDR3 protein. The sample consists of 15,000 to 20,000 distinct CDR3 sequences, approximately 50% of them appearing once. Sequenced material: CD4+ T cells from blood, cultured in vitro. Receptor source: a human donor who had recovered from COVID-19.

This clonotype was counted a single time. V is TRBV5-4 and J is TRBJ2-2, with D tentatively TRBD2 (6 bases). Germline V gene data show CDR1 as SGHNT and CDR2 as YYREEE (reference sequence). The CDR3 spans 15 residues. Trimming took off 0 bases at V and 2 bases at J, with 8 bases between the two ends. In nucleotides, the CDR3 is TGTGCCAGCAGCTTGGGGGACTCAAACACCGGGGAGCTGTTTTTT. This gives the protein CASSLGDSNTGELFF.

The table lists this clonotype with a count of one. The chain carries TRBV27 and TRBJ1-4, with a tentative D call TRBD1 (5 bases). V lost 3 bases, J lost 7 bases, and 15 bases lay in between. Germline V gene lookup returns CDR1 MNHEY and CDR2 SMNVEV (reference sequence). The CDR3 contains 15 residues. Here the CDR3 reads CASSFAGTPAEKLFF. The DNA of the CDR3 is TGTGCCAGCAGTTTCGCTGGGACCCCGGCTGAAAAACTGTTTTTT.

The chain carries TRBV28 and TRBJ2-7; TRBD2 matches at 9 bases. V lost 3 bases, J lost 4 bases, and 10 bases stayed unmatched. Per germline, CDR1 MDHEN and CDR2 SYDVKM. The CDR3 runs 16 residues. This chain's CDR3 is CASSLAASGTFYEQYF. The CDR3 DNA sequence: TGTGCCAGCAGTTTGGCTGCTAGCGGGACCTTTTACGAGCAGTACTTC. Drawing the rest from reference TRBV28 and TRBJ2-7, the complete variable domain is DVKVTQSSRYLVKRTGEKVFLECVQDMDHENMFWYRQDPGLGLRLIYFSYDVKMKEKGDIPEGYSVSREKKERFSLILESASTNQTSMYLCASSLAASGTFYEQYFGPGTRLTVT.